The rows below give T cell receptor beta chains drawn from one sample of a study of early T cells in non-severe SARS-CoV-2 infection. TCRdb itself ran the 5' RACE reads through MiXCR, one entry per CDR3 protein. Here the sample spans more than 95,000 distinct CDR3 sequences, roughly 9.6% being singletons. The sample here was whole blood, taken at baseline. Receptors were obtained from an adult who was a healthcare worker with PCR-confirmed SARS-CoV-2 infection or an uninfected control (not recorded which). The CDR3 runs from the conserved cysteine through the conserved F or W.

j_call v_call cdr3_aa
TRBJ1-5 TRBV10-3 CAISDARSGPGQPNQPQHF
TRBJ2-1 TRBV7-2 CASRIGQGRPNEQFF
TRBJ1-2 TRBV11-2 CASSSRGRIPLMEGYTF
TRBJ2-6 TRBV19 CASSIGLLTSGANVLIF
TRBJ2-3 TRBV20-1 CSASWGDADTQYF
TRBJ1-2 TRBV20-1 CSARRPGQGNYGYTF
TRBJ2-3 TRBV14 CASSQLNTDTQYF
TRBJ2-1 TRBV20-1 CSARELAGPNEQFF
TRBJ2-7 TRBV9 CASSLGPGGASSYEQYF
TRBJ1-5 TRBV5-4 CASINAGGHSNQPQHF
TRBJ1-5 TRBV20-1 CSAPKVSGNQPQHF
TRBJ2-1 TRBV6-2/TRBV6-3 CASTTQWTGPYNEQFF
TRBJ2-4 TRBV11-2 CASSLSGNIQYF
TRBJ1-2 TRBV7-2 CASSLREGFANGYTF
TRBJ2-7 TRBV9 CASSVGGDGSYEQYF
TRBJ2-1 TRBV19 CASSRGDRAYDEQFF
TRBJ1-1 TRBV20-1 CSAREVGDHRTEAFF
TRBJ2-2 TRBV29-1 CSVKLGGELLTGELFF
TRBJ2-3 TRBV21-1 CASSKEEGPSTDTQYF
TRBJ2-5 TRBV24-1 CATSDLGQGQQETQYF
TRBJ2-1 TRBV7-6 CASSLSTSDVGEQFF
TRBJ2-4 TRBV28 CASSYLRDLAKNIQYF
TRBJ1-6 TRBV20-1 CSAQLPGTLNSPLHF
TRBJ2-7 TRBV5-5 CASNNYYEQYF
TRBJ2-3 TRBV3-1 CASSQAGASTDTQYF
TRBJ2-7 TRBV7-2 CASSLGVAGIYEQYF
TRBJ1-1 TRBV27 CASSLRAQYTEAFF
TRBJ2-1 TRBV24-1 CATSDPGVGFNEQFF
TRBJ2-2 TRBV29-1 CSVPRPGIANTGELFF
TRBJ2-3 TRBV20-1 CSARGGLGADTQYF
TRBJ2-7 TRBV2 CASRKNRDSYEQYF